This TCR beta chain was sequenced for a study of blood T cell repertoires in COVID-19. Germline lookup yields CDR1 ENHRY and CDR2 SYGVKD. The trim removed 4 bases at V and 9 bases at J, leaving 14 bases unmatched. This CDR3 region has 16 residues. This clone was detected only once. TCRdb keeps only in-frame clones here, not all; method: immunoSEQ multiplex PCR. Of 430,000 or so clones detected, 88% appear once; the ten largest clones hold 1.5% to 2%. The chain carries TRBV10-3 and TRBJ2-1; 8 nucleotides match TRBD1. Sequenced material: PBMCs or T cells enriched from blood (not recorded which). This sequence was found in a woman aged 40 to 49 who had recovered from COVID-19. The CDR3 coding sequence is TGTGCCATCAGTGGGTCAGGACAGGGAGGTTGGGGTGAGCAGTTCTTC. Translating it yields CAISGSGQGGWGEQFF.